This T cell receptor beta chain was recovered during a study of CD8+ T cells in alopecia areata (dated by TCRdb to 2017 to 2018). About the full investigation: The treated patients, all with moderate-to-severe alopecia areata, were enrolled in an open-label pilot trial of oral tofacitinib given at 5 to 10 mg twice daily. TCRbeta CDR3 regions were amplified by immunoSEQ multiplex PCR using 35 Vbeta forward and 13 Jbeta reverse primers. Tofacitinib was administered for 6 to 18 months, and 6 months of follow-up off drug were then conducted to assess delayed response and recurrence. To study T cell clonal expansion in alopecia areata, the researchers applied high-throughput TCRbeta sequencing to both the C3H/HeJ mouse model and human patients. Scalp clonality was compared across normal scalp (n=4), patchy alopecia areata scalp (n=8), and alopecia totalis/universalis scalp (n=8). Disease severity in treated patients was measured with the SALT score, which quantifies the percentage of affected scalp surface area. RNA came from the PAXgene miRNA kit for fixed scalp, the miRNeasy kit for PBMCs, and the RNeasy kit for mouse skin. Scalp tissue and sorted CD4+ and CD8+ peripheral blood T cells from patchy and totalis/universalis alopecia areata patients and from healthy controls were covered by human TCRbeta sequencing. Tofacitinib-treated patients had biopsies at baseline and at 4 and 24 weeks of treatment, with a later scalp biopsy in several patients.

Here is what the overall study found, with its caveats: Unlike mouse skin, which is dominated by gammadelta T cells, normal human skin has resident alphabeta T cells that are also sequenced, and this complicates analysis of the scalp TCR repertoire. Shared TCR sequences between patients were less evident than in mice, which may be partly attributable to HLA diversity in the patient population. Compared with normal scalp, lesional scalp, particularly in alopecia totalis/universalis, had higher clonality and more expanded CD8+ clones, which suggests antigenic drive. Because the treated cohort was small and had just a single nonresponder, larger studies are needed to establish links between baseline CD8+ expansion and response. Many expanded lesional clones were found to persist in scalp and blood during tofacitinib treatment, and relapse after treatment cessation may be partly explained by this persistence. Scalp clonality and the number of expanded CD8+ clones among the top 100 scalp clones were significantly decreased by tofacitinib.

The CDR3, from cysteine to phenylalanine, totals 14 residues. Kept here is only the CDR3 DNA, which spans 42 bases and is read in frame from base 1. The germline V gene specifies SGHTA as CDR1 and FQGNSA as CDR2. The germline V end is reduced by 3 bases and the J end by 6 bases; junction bases left unmatched: 6. The sample's treatment or condition label, decoded: oral pan-JAK inhibitor, 5-10 mg twice daily. Lesional scalp punch biopsies and peripheral blood were obtained from alopecia areata patients. PBMCs were separated by density centrifugation and stained for CD3, CD4 and CD8, after which CD4+ and CD8+ T cells were sorted on a FACSAria. Library creation used the immunoSEQ multiplex PCR assay. For TCR sequencing, RNA was extracted from every sample and reverse transcribed into cDNA to serve as template. SuperScript III was used to make first-strand cDNA, primed with a 2:1 mix of oligo-dT and random hexamers. A synthetic immune receptor repertoire was used to gauge amplification bias, and whatever bias remained was removed computationally. The original methods were these. Raw reads were preprocessed to remove errors, and CDR3 was defined by IMGT conventions from the conserved cysteine to phenylalanine. To get clonality, Shannon entropy was normalized by log2 of the number of productive unique TCRs and the result was subtracted from 1. Whether scalp clones were CD4 or CD8 was inferred by matching scalp TCRbeta sequences against CD4 and CD8 repertoires sorted from blood. Not all clones reach the TCRdb copy of this immuneACCESS table, which keeps in-frame sequences only. Checked studies attribute under half of the gap to unresolved V genes and leave the rest unexplained. The V and J calls and the clone size are those of that table, but D and trimming were determined from the DNA. The sample table lists around 300,000 clones, 60% of them with a count of one. The top ten clones comprise more than 0.85% of the sample.

This clone appeared once. Its antigen is currently not known. Qualities for individual bases were not recorded, and no much larger clone is one base off. This sample comprised CD4+ T cells sorted from blood, obtained around week 53, from a patient treated with tofacitinib. The chain uses TRBV7-2 and TRBJ2-5; 8 central bases correspond to TRBD1. The receptor's source is a human donor with alopecia areata. The CDR3 corresponds to CASSLDREEKTQYF. The DNA is as follows: TGTGCCAGCAGCTTGGACAGGGAGGAAAAGACCCAGTACTTC.